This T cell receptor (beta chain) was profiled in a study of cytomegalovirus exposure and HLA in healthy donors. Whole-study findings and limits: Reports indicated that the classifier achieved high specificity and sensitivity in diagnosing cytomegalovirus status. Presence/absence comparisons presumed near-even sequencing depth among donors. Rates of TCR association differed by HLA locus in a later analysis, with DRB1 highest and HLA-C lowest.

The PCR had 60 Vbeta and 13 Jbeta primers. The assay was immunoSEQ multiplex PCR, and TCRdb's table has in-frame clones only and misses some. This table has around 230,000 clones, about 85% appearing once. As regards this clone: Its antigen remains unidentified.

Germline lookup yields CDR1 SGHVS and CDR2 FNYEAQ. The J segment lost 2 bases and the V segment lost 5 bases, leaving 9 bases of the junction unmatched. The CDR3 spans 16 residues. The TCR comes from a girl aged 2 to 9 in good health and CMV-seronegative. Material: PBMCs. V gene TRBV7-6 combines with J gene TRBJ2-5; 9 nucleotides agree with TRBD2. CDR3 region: CASSLLLAGRQETQYF. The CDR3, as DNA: TGTGCCAGCAGCCTATTACTAGCGGGCAGACAAGAGACCCAGTACTTC.